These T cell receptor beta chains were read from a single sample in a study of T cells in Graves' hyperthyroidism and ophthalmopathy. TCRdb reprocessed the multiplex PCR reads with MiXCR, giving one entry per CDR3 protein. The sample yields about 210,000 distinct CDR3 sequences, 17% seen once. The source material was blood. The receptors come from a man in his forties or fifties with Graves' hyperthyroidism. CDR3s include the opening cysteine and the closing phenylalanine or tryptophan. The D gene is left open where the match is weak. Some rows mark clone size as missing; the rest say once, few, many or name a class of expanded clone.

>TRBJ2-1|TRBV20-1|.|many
TGCAGTGGCCAGTGGAAGGTTTCCTACAATGAGCAGTTCTTC
CSGQWKVSYNEQFF
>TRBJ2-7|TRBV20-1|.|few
TGCAGTGCTAGTTCCCAGCGGAGCCCCACCTACGAGCAGTACTTC
CSASSQRSPTYEQYF
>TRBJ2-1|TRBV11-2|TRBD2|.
TGTGCCAGCAGCTTAGATGCGCGGCTAGCGGGAGGATACAATGAGCAGTTCTTC
CASSLDARLAGGYNEQFF
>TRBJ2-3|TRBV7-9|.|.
TGTGCCAGCAGCCTAGTGGGGGGAACGCAGTATTTT
CASSLVGGTQYF
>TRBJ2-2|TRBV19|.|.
TGTGCCAGTAGTATTGGGTTGGGCCCGGCGAACACCGGGGAGCTGTTTTTT
CASSIGLGPANTGELFF
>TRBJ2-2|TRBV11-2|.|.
TGTGCCAGCAGCTTAGTTGGGGGATGGGACACCGGGGAGCTGTTTTTT
CASSLVGGWDTGELFF
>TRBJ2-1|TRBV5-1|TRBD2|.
TGCGCCAGCAGCTTGGGGAGGACTAGCGGCAACCTGTATCGCCCCTACAATGAGCAGTTCTTC
CASSLGRTSGNLYRPYNEQFF
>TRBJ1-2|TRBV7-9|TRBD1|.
TGTGCCAGCAGTTCGAACAGGGGTAACTATGGCTACACCTTC
CASSSNRGNYGYTF
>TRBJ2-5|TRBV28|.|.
TGTGCCAGCGGTAAAACGGGGATTATGGAGACCCAGTACTTC
CASGKTGIMETQYF
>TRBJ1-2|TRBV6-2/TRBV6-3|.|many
TGTGCCAGCAGTTACGTGGCTGACTATGGCTACACCTTC
CASSYVADYGYTF
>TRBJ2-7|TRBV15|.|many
TGTGCCACCAGCAGAGATCGGGCAGGGATGTTCGAGCAGTACTTC
CATSRDRAGMFEQYF
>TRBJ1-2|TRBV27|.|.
TGTGCCAGCACCCCCCGTTCTCCTCCTGGCTACACCTTC
CASTPRSPPGYTF
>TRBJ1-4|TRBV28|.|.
TGTGCCAGCAGTTTATTCGATGAAAAACTGTTTTTT
CASSLFDEKLFF
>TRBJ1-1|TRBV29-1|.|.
TGCAGCGTTGTTGGGACTGCGGATATCACTGAAGCTTTCTTT
CSVVGTADITEAFF
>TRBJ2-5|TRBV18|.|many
TGTGCCAGCTCACCACAGGTGGGACTAGAGACCCAGTACTTC
CASSPQVGLETQYF
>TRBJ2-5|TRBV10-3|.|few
TGTGCCATCAGTGAGTCTGGGGGAGCGCAAGAGACCCAGTACTTC
CAISESGGAQETQYF
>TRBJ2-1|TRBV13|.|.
TGTGCCAGCAGCTTAATAAGGGGTCGCAATGAGCAGTTCTTC
CASSLIRGRNEQFF
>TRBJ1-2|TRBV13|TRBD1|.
TGTGCCAGCAGGTTAACAGGGGGCGACTATGGCTACACCTTC
CASRLTGGDYGYTF
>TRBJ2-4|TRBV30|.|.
TGTGCCTGGAATCTTGGGGGAGACATTCAGTACTTC
CAWNLGGDIQYF
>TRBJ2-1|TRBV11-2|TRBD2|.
TGTGCCAGCAGGACCAGCGGGGTCGATGAGCAGTTCTTC
CASRTSGVDEQFF
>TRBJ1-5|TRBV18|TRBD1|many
TGTGCCAGCTCACCAGTCAGGGGGAATAGCAATCAGCCCCAGCATTTT
CASSPVRGNSNQPQHF
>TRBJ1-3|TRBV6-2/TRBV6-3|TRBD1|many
TGTGCCAGCATCCAGGACAGGGGGCCTGTTTCTGGAAACACCATATATTTT
CASIQDRGPVSGNTIYF
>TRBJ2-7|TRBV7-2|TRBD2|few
TGTGCCAGCAGCTTAGCCCCTAGCGGGAACCCTTCCTACGAGCAGTACTTC
CASSLAPSGNPSYEQYF
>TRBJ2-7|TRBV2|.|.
TGTGCCTCCTGGGTCACTACTGACGAGCAGTACTTC
CASWVTTDEQYF
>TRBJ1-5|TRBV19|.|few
TGTGCCAGTAAGGGGATGGTTAGCAATCAGCCCCAGCATTTT
CASKGMVSNQPQHF
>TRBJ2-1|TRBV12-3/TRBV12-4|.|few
TGTGCCAGCACCGAGGGGTACAATGAGCAGTTCTTC
CASTEGYNEQFF
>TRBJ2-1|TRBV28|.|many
TGTGCCAGCAGTCCCCTCTGGCATGAGCAGTTCTTC
CASSPLWHEQFF
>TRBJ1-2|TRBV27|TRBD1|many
TGTGCCAGCAGTCCTCGGGACAGGGGATGGGAAGGTGCGTTCGGCTACACCTTC
CASSPRDRGWEGAFGYTF
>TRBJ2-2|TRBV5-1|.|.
TGCGCCAGCAGCTTGCGGGAGACCGGGGAGCTGTTTTTT
CASSLRETGELFF
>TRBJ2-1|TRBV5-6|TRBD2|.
TGTGCCAGCAGCAAAAGGACTAGCGGGAACCCTGAGCAGTTCTTC
CASSKRTSGNPEQFF
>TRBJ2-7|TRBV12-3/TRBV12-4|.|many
TGTGCCAGCAGCATGGGGGGCGAGCAGTACTTC
CASSMGGEQYF
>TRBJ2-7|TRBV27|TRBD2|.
TGTGCCAGCAGTTATACAGCGGGAGGGTACGAGCAGTACTTC
CASSYTAGGYEQYF
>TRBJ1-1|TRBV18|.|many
TGTGCCAGCTCACAGACTAATGGGAACACTGAAGCTTTCTTT
CASSQTNGNTEAFF
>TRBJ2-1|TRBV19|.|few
TGTGCCAGTAAGAGCGGCGGGATTACCTACAATGAGCAGTTCTTC
CASKSGGITYNEQFF
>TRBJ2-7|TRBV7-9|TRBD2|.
TGTGCCAGCAGCCCACCTAGCGGGAGTCCCCACGAGCAGTACTTC
CASSPPSGSPHEQYF
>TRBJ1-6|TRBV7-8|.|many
TGTGCCAGCAGCTTAGCGTCGGGACTGGGGGTAGGCTCACCCCTCCACTTT
CASSLASGLGVGSPLHF
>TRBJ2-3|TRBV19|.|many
TGTGCCAGTAGTACCGCAGGAGATACGCAGTATTTT
CASSTAGDTQYF
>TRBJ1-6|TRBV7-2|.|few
TGTGCCAGCAGCCTAAAATTCCAGGGGCTCTCCTATAATTCACCCCTCCACTTT
CASSLKFQGLSYNSPLHF
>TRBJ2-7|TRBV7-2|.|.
TGTGCCAGCAGCTTAGCCCTGGGAGCGGGCTACGAGCAGTACTTC
CASSLALGAGYEQYF
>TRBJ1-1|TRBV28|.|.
TGTGCCAGCAGCTCGACTTGGGGCGCTGAAGCTTTCTTT
CASSSTWGAEAFF
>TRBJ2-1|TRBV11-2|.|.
TGTGCCAGCAGCTTAGCGGGACGAACATACCCAGAGCAGTTCTTC
CASSLAGRTYPEQFF
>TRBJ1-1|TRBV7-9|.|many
TGTGCCAGCAGCTTAGCCTCCGCAAACACTGAAGCTTTCTTT
CASSLASANTEAFF
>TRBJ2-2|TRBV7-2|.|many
TGTGCCAGCAGCACAACGGTGACCGGGGAGCTGTTTTTT
CASSTTVTGELFF
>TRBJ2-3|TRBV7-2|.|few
TGTGCCAGCAGCTTTCTAATAGCGGGCACAGATACGCAGTATTTT
CASSFLIAGTDTQYF
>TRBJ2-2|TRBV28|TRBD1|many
TGTGCCAGCCATGACAGGGCTATCCCCGGGGAGCTGTTTTTT
CASHDRAIPGELFF
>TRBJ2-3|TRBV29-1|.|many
TGCAGCGTGGCCGTCGGGCTGTCTAGCACAGATACGCAGTATTTT
CSVAVGLSSTDTQYF
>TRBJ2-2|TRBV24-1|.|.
TGTGCCACCAGTGATTTCAGGGTCACCGGGGAGCTGTTTTTT
CATSDFRVTGELFF
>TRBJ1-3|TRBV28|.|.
TGTGCCACCCGGGGGGCCCCTGGGGTTTCTGGAAACACCATATATTTT
CATRGAPGVSGNTIYF
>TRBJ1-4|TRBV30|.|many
TGTGCCTGGAGGCGGACTTTTCGGAATGAAAAACTGTTTTTT
CAWRRTFRNEKLFF
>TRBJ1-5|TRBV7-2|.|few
TGTGCCAGCAGCTTATACCCCCGGCTTCAGCCCCAGCATTTT
CASSLYPRLQPQHF
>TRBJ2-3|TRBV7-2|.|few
TGTGCCAGCAGACTGACCGGGACAACTAGCACAGATACGCAGTATTTT
CASRLTGTTSTDTQYF
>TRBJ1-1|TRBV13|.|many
TGTGCCAGCAGCTTTCGCCTGAACACTGAAGCTTTCTTT
CASSFRLNTEAFF
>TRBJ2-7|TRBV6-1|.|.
TGTGCCAGCAGCGCGAGTAGGGGATACGAGCAGTACTTC
CASSASRGYEQYF